Following are 30 T cell receptor beta chains from one sample sequenced in a study of shared T cell receptors in the human thymus (dated by TCRdb to the early 2020s). Libraries were constructed by the immunoSEQ multiplex PCR assay. TCRdb provides this immuneACCESS table in a form limited to in-frame rearrangements. Some clones are lacking; in checked studies, under half of them reflect an unresolved V gene, and why the rest are absent is not known. For this sample the table gives roughly 700,000 clones, of which 70% to 90% were detected only once. Around 0.0099% of the sample lies in the top ten. This same sample was also taken into another study, of human thymus T cells.

The sequenced material came from thymocytes. These receptors all come from a boy under two years old with a congenital heart defect. Donor details come from another sample of the same person, matched by shared clones.

The J gene is TRBJ2-7, the V gene TRBV5-1; D remains ambiguous. The ends were cut back, 4 bases at V and 7 bases at J, with 15 bases in the middle. Looked up from germline, CDR1 is SGHRS and CDR2 is YFSETQ. This CDR3 region has 13 residues. The CDR3 DNA reads as TGCGCCAGCAGCCGACACCCTGGTGGGGAGCAGTACTTC. Protein sequence: CASSRHPGGEQYF.

The CDR3 DNA is TGTGCCAGCAGCCCCAAGGGACTAGCGGGAGCACCCCTCAGAAATACGCAGTATTTT. It translates to CASSPKGLAGAPLRNTQYF. V is TRBV27 and J is TRBJ2-3; 14 nucleotides align to TRBD2. CDR1 is MNHEY and CDR2 is SMNVEV in the germline V gene (reference sequence). After removal of 6 bases from V and 7 bases from J, the junction contained 18 bases not matched to a gene. The CDR3 is made up of 19 amino acids.

V gene TRBV14 combines with J gene TRBJ1-2, with TRBD1 as a possible D gene (5 bases). Germline loops: CDR1 SGHDN, CDR2 FVKESK. V was trimmed by 5 bases and J by 10 bases, leaving 20 bases between them. The CDR3 is 14 residues long. The chain's CDR3 is CASSSIVPDSHYTF. In DNA, the CDR3 is TGTGCCAGCAGCTCTATAGTCCCAGACAGCCACTACACCTTC.

This sequence joins TRBV21-1 and TRBJ2-1; no check of the table's D call, TRBD2, against the DNA was made. TRBV21-1 is given as a pseudogene. This CDR3 region has 15 residues. CDR3 protein: CASSSQTSGRNEQFF. In nucleotides, the CDR3 is TGTGCCAGCAGCTCACAGACTAGCGGGAGAAATGAGCAGTTCTTC.

V gene TRBV2 combines with J gene TRBJ2-2; 11 bases are a match to TRBD2. CDR1 and CDR2 from the germline V gene are SNHLY and FYNNEI. J lost 4 bases, V lost 6 bases, and 7 bases had no gene match. The CDR3 runs to 16 residues. CDR3 residues: CASRLSGRVGTGELFF. The CDR3 bases are TGTGCCAGCAGGCTTAGCGGGAGGGTCGGCACCGGGGAGCTGTTTTTT.

The genes are TRBV27 and TRBJ1-2; 9 nucleotides match TRBD1. This CDR3 is built from 17 residues. Germline CDR1 MNHEY, CDR2 SMNVEV (reference sequence). V shed 6 bases and J 6 bases; nucleotides not matched to a gene: 17. This CDR3 reads CASRLLPGTGQGDGYTF. CDR3 in DNA: TGTGCCAGCAGACTCCTGCCCGGGACAGGGCAAGGGGATGGCTACACCTTC.

V gene TRBV21-1 combines with J gene TRBJ1-5. TRBV21-1 is tagged as a pseudogene. CDR3 length: 14 amino acids. The CDR3 DNA sequence: TGTGCCAGCAGCCGCGGGGATGGCAATCAGCCCCAGCATTTT. Residues: CASSRGDGNQPQHF.

The V gene is TRBV6-1, the J gene TRBJ2-7; possibly TRBD2 for D (5 bases). CDR1 and CDR2 from the germline V gene are MNHNS and SASEGT. The CDR3 runs to 14 residues. V gave up 6 bases and J gave up 3 bases, with 15 bases separating them. The CDR3 here is CASSLESGNYEQYF. The DNA of the CDR3 is TGTGCCAGCAGCCTCGAAAGCGGAAACTACGAGCAGTACTTC.

The rearrangement links TRBV19 to TRBJ2-1; 12 nucleotides match TRBD2. CDR1 and CDR2 from the germline V gene are LNHDA and SQIVND (reference sequence). CDR3 length: 15 residues. J gave up 2 bases and V 4 bases, and 0 bases lay outside the gene matches. CDR3 sequence: CASSTSGRAYNEQFF. The CDR3 DNA reads as TGTGCCAGTAGTACTAGCGGGAGGGCCTACAATGAGCAGTTCTTC.

V is TRBV15 and J is TRBJ2-1; 8 bases align to TRBD2. This CDR3 is built from 19 residues. Germline V CDR1 and CDR2: LNHNV, YYDKDF (reference sequence). V was clipped by 0 bases and J by 1 base; unmatched bases: 11. The CDR3 loop is CATSRDRLGRLASYNEQFF. For the CDR3, the DNA is TGTGCCACCAGCAGAGATCGGTTGGGGAGACTAGCGTCCTACAATGAGCAGTTCTTC. Filled out from reference TRBV15 and TRBJ2-1, the complete variable domain reads DAMVIQNPRYQVTQFGKPVTLSCSQTLNHNVMYWYQQKSSQAPKLLFHYYDKDFNNEADTPDNFQSRRPNTSFCFLDIRSPGLGDTAMYLCATSRDRLGRLASYNEQFFGPGTRLTVL.

This clone came up a few times. The chain is built from TRBV28 and TRBJ1-5, with a weak D call TRBD1 (6 bases). The CDR3 covers 15 residues. V lost 5 bases and J lost 3, with 14 bases in between. Germline V lookup: CDR1 MDHEN, CDR2 SYDVKM. In DNA form, the CDR3 reads TGTGCCAGCAGTAGGGGCAGGGGCCCCAATCAGCCCCAGCATTTT. It yields the protein CASSRGRGPNQPQHF. Complete variable domain (other parts from reference TRBV28 and TRBJ1-5): DVKVTQSSRYLVKRTGEKVFLECVQDMDHENMFWYRQDPGLGLRLIYFSYDVKMKEKGDIPEGYSVSREKKERFSLILESASTNQTSMYLCASSRGRGPNQPQHFGDGTRLSIL.

The rearrangement joins TRBV4-3 to TRBJ2-3; a possible D gene is TRBD2 (5 bases). The V gene lost 0 bases and the J gene lost 0 bases, with 13 bases spanning the gap. The V gene's germline CDR1 is LGHNA and CDR2 YSLEER. This CDR3 is 17 amino acids long. CDR3 coding DNA: TGCGCCAGCAGCCAAGATGGGGAGAGGAAAAGCACAGATACGCAGTATTTT. Translated, it gives CASSQDGERKSTDTQYF.

V and J are TRBV5-4 and TRBJ2-2, with TRBD2 matching over 8 bases. The CDR3 sequence is 16 residues long. Germline V gives CDR1 SGHNT, CDR2 YYREEE (reference sequence). After removal of 3 bases from V and 5 bases from J, the junction contained 9 bases not matched to a gene. CDR3 nucleotide sequence: TGTGCCAGCAGCTCATCGACGGGAGGGTCGACCGGGGAGCTGTTTTTT. Translating gives CASSSSTGGSTGELFF.

CDR3 coding DNA: TGTGCCAGCAGTTTCGAGGACATCCAGCCCCAGCATTTT. Protein sequence: CASSFEDIQPQHF. This sequence joins TRBV28 and TRBJ1-5, with D perhaps TRBD1 (5 bases). CDR1 MDHEN and CDR2 SYDVKM come from the germline V gene. The CDR3 is 13 amino acids. Between the trimmed V and J ends, which lost 3 bases and 7 bases, there was a span of 10 bases.

This clone was seen a single time. The rearrangement joins TRBV28 to TRBJ2-1; 13 nucleotides line up with TRBD2. Germline V CDR1 and CDR2: MDHEN, SYDVKM. V gave up 7 bases and J gave up 2 bases; unmatched junction bases: 5. CDR3 length equals 16 residues. CDR3 protein: CASKTSGRVTYNEQFF. Here the CDR3 DNA reads TGTGCCAGCAAAACTAGCGGGAGGGTAACCTACAATGAGCAGTTCTTC.

The V gene is TRBV27, the J gene TRBJ2-1; possible D gene TRBD1, 5 bases. CDR1 is MNHEY, CDR2 SMNVEV, per germline (reference sequence). V was clipped by 6 bases and J by 2 bases, with 8 bases between them. This CDR3 has 13 amino acids. The CDR3 loop is CASSPGTYNEQFF. In nucleotides, the CDR3 is TGTGCCAGCAGCCCAGGGACCTACAATGAGCAGTTCTTC.

V and J are TRBV9 and TRBJ2-3, with 9 nucleotides matching TRBD2. After removal of 0 bases from V and 0 bases from J, the junction contained 8 bases not matched to a gene. Per germline, CDR1 SGDLS and CDR2 YYNGEE. The CDR3 length is 18 residues. The CDR3 reads CASSVGIRAGGSTDTQYF. Written as DNA, the CDR3 is TGTGCCAGCAGCGTAGGGATTAGGGCGGGAGGGAGCACAGATACGCAGTATTTT. Supplemented by reference TRBV9 and TRBJ2-3, the full variable domain reads DSGVTQTPKHLITATGQRVTLRCSPRSGDLSVYWYQQSLDQGLQFLIQYYNGEERAKGNILERFSAQQFPDLHSELNLSSLELGDSALYFCASSVGIRAGGSTDTQYFGPGTRLTVL.

V and J are TRBV4-3 and TRBJ1-4; no firm D call. Germline CDR1 reads LGHNA; CDR2 reads YSLEER. V was pared by 0 bases and J by 8 bases, with 22 bases between. The CDR3 extends over 18 amino acids. CDR3 loop: CASSQDGGQRHGKEKLFF. As DNA, the CDR3 is TGCGCCAGCAGCCAAGATGGAGGGCAGCGGCATGGCAAGGAAAAACTGTTTTTT.

The V and J genes are TRBV5-1 and TRBJ1-2, with D possibly TRBD1 on 5 matching bases. Germline V lookup: CDR1 SGHRS, CDR2 YFSETQ. This CDR3 has 17 amino acids. V dropped 4 bases and J dropped 0 bases, with 19 bases sitting between them. CDR3 coding DNA: TGCGCCAGCAGCCCCCAGGGCTGCAGGACCTCTAACTATGGCTACACCTTC. Translated: CASSPQGCRTSNYGYTF.

This clone was observed a single time. This chain joins TRBV7-8 and TRBJ1-4; D remains unclear. V was shortened by 5 bases and J by 0 bases, with 13 bases between the two germline ends. From germline, CDR1 is SGHVS and CDR2 FQNEAQ. The CDR3 length is 16 residues. DNA for the CDR3: TGTGCCAGCAGCCTGGTAGCCGAATCAACTAATGAAAAACTGTTTTTT. Protein sequence: CASSLVAESTNEKLFF. The full variable domain, its missing parts supplied by reference TRBV7-8 and TRBJ1-4, is GAGVSQSPRYKVAKRGQDVALRCDPISGHVSLFWYQQALGQGPEFLTYFQNEAQLDKSGLPSDRFFAERPEGSVSTLKIQRTQQEDSAVYLCASSLVAESTNEKLFFGSGTQLSVL.

The chain is built from TRBV15 and TRBJ2-1; 13 nucleotides agree with TRBD2. CDR3 length equals 17 residues. CDR1 and CDR2 from the germline V gene are LNHNV and YYDKDF (reference sequence). Trimming removed 2 bases from V and 2 bases from J; junction bases left unmatched: 3. CDR3: CATSRSLAGGAYNEQFF. The DNA for the CDR3 is TGTGCCACCAGCAGATCACTAGCGGGAGGGGCCTACAATGAGCAGTTCTTC.

V usage is TRBV7-9 and J usage is TRBJ1-5, with D perhaps TRBD1 (6 bases). The V end lost 0 bases, the J end lost 6 bases, and 21 bases lay between the germline ends. The CDR3 sequence is 18 residues long. Germline V gene data show CDR1 as SEHNR and CDR2 as FQNEAQ (reference sequence). In nucleotides, the CDR3 is TGTGCCAGCAGCTTAGCAAGGGAGACAGGAGGTGGTGGTCAGCCCCAGCATTTT. It translates to CASSLARETGGGGQPQHF.

This rearrangement joins TRBV4-3 to TRBJ2-3; D perhaps matches TRBD1 (6 bases). CDR1 is LGHNA, CDR2 YSLEER, per germline. The ends were cut back, 0 bases at V and 9 bases at J, with 16 bases in the middle. This CDR3 is built from 15 residues. The CDR3 loop reads CASSQDLRGRGTQYF. Here the CDR3 DNA reads TGCGCCAGCAGCCAAGATTTAAGGGGGAGAGGCACGCAGTATTTT.

The chain uses TRBV4-2 and TRBJ2-1; TRBD2 matches 10 bases. With 0 bases clipped from V and 5 bases from J, the junction kept 13 bases outside the gene matches. CDR1 LGHNA and CDR2 YNFKEQ come from the germline V gene. This CDR3 contains 19 residues. The DNA for the CDR3 is TGTGCCAGCAGCCAAGACAGGTTGTTAGCGGGAGGTCACCACAATGAGCAGTTCTTC. It translates to CASSQDRLLAGGHHNEQFF.

This clone was seen just once. The chain uses TRBV20-1 and TRBJ1-1; the D is unclear. Germline V lookup: CDR1 DFQATT, CDR2 SNEGSKA (reference sequence). The V end was cut by 0 bases, the J end by 8 bases, with 4 bases between. The CDR3 spans 10 residues. The chain's CDR3 is CSARDIEAFF. The CDR3 DNA follows: TGCAGTGCTAGAGATATAGAAGCTTTCTTT.

The chain uses TRBV9 and TRBJ2-3; no definite D call. The CDR3 loop spans 15 amino acids. Per germline, CDR1 SGDLS and CDR2 YYNGEE. With 0 bases removed from V and 0 bases from J, the gap between germline ends came to 8 bases. CDR3 DNA sequence: TGTGCCAGCAGCGTAGTCTCTAGTAGCACAGATACGCAGTATTTT. Translation gives CASSVVSSSTDTQYF.

The chain uses TRBV19 and TRBJ2-5; D remains unclear. The ends were cut back, 3 bases at V and 3 bases at J, with 5 bases in the middle. The germline V gene encodes CDR1 LNHDA and CDR2 SQIVND (reference sequence). CDR3 length: 12 residues. The CDR3 bases are TGTGCCAGTAGTATCAGGAAAGAGACCCAGTACTTC. Translated, it gives CASSIRKETQYF.

This clone was recorded once. The chain couples TRBV6-6 to TRBJ1-2; D is possibly TRBD1 (6 bases). Germline V CDR1 and CDR2: MNHNY, SVGAGI (reference sequence). The CDR3 sequence is 16 residues long. V lost 6 bases and J lost 4, with 21 bases in between. The CDR3 reads CASRESFTGSGYGYTF. Written as DNA, the CDR3 is TGTGCCAGCAGAGAGTCCTTCACAGGGAGCGGCTATGGCTACACCTTC.

The chain carries TRBV18 and TRBJ2-7, with TRBD2 matching over 10 bases. This CDR3 has 15 residues. Germline CDR1 KGHSH, CDR2 LQKENI. Trimming cost V 3 bases and J 3 bases; bases outside gene matches: 5. Here the CDR3 reads CASSPKREGSYEQYF. The CDR3 DNA sequence: TGTGCCAGCTCACCCAAGCGGGAGGGTAGCTACGAGCAGTACTTC.

V and J are TRBV28 and TRBJ1-2; 10 bases are a match to TRBD1. The germline gives CDR1 MDHEN, CDR2 SYDVKM. There are 17 residues in the CDR3. Trimming cost V 4 bases and J 0 bases; bases outside gene matches: 8. CDR3 in DNA: TGTGCCAGCAGTTCTTGGACAGGGGGGATATCTAACTATGGCTACACCTTC. As protein: CASSSWTGGISNYGYTF.